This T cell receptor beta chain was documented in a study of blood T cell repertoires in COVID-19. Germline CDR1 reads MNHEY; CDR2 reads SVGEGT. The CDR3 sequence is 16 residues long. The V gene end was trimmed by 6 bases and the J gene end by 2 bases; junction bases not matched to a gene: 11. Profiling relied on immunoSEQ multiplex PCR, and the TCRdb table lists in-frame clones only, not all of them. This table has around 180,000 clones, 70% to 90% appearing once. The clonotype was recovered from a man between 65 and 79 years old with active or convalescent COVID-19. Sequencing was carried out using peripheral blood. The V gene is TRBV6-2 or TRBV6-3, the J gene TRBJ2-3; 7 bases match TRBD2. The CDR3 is CASSRILARATDTQYF. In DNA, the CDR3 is TGTGCCAGCAGCCGTATACTAGCGAGAGCCACAGATACGCAGTATTTT.